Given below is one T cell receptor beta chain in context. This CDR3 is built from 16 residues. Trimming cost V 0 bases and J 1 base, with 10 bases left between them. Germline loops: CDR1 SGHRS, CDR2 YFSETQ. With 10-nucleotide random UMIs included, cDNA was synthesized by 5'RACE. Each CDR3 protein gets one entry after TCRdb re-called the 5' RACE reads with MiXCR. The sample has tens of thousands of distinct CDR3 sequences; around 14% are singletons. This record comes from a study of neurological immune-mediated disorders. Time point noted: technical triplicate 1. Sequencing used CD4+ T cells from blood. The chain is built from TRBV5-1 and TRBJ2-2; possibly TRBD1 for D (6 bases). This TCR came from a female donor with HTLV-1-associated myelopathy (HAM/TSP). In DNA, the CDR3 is TGCGCCAGCAGCTTGGGATCGGGACAGAACACCGGGGAGCTGTTTTTT. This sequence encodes CASSLGSGQNTGELFF.